The rows below give T cell receptor beta chains drawn from one sample of a study of T cells in Graves' hyperthyroidism and ophthalmopathy. TCRdb ran MiXCR on the multiplex PCR reads and lists one entry per CDR3 protein. The sample carries more than 500,000 distinct CDR3 sequences, roughly 17% recorded once. Sequenced sample: blood. All receptors derive from a woman between 25 and 40 years old with Graves' hyperthyroidism. The conserved cysteine and the conserved F or W are not part of the CDR3 here. Fields, in order: CDR3 protein, V gene.

CAQTVTSYEQY | TRBV20-1
ASGLVRGQQETQY | TRBV12-5
ASSEKSDYNEQF | TRBV2
AWSSRSYEQY | TRBV30
ASSFVPKNYGYT | TRBV28
ASSAPGGRTEAF | TRBV2
ASSPLGAEAF | TRBV4-1
ASSQWDRAYEQY | TRBV5-4
AWILGGSGNTIY | TRBV30
ATGTLLLGELF | TRBV30